This TCR beta chain was recorded in a study of cytomegalovirus exposure and HLA in healthy donors. In the PCR, 60 Vbeta and 13 Jbeta primers were used. Sequencing was performed with immunoSEQ multiplex PCR; in TCRdb, only in-frame clones are kept and a portion is missing. The table shows 180,000 or so clones, with more than 65% occurring only once. Overall study results and limits: In a later analysis, at a false discovery rate of 0.05, some 15,000 TCR beta sequences were associated with HLA alleles. In vitro, three CMV-associated chains proved specific for CMV antigens.

To note about this clone: Its antigen is not identified.

Sequencing was performed on PBMCs. This receptor was identified in a woman aged 25 to 45 in good health and CMV-seropositive.

The CDR3 DNA follows: TGTGCCAGCAGCTTGACAGACACACACTCTGGGGCCAACGTCCTGACTTTC. Protein: CASSLTDTHSGANVLTF. V and J are TRBV7-2 and TRBJ2-6; TRBD1 might be the D (5 bases). This CDR3 is 17 amino acids long. The V end was cut by 3 bases, the J end by 0 bases, with 12 bases between. The germline CDR1 and CDR2 sequences are SGHTA and FQGNSA.